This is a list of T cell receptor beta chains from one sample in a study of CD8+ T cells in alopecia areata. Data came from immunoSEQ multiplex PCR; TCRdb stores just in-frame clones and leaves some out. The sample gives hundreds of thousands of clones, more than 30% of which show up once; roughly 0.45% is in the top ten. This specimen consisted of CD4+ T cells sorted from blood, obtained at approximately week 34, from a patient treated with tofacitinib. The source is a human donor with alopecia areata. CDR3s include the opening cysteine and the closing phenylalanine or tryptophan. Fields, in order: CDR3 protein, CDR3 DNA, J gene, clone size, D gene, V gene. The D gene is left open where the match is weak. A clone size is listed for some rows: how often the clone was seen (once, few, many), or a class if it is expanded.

CDR3aa: CAWSYGTSEFNEQFF; CDR3nt: TGTGCCTGGAGTTACGGGACTAGCGAGTTCAATGAGCAGTTCTTC; j_gene: TRBJ2-1; abundance: few; d_gene: TRBD2; v_gene: TRBV30
CDR3aa: CSVARDMNTEAFF; CDR3nt: TGCAGCGTCGCCCGAGACATGAACACTGAAGCTTTCTTT; j_gene: TRBJ1-1; abundance: .; d_gene: .; v_gene: TRBV29-1
CDR3aa: CSALNRGGDIQYF; CDR3nt: TGCAGCGCCCTGAATAGGGGGGGAGACATTCAGTACTTC; j_gene: TRBJ2-4; abundance: few; d_gene: .; v_gene: TRBV29-1
CDR3aa: CASSPRENYGYTF; CDR3nt: TGTGCCAGCAGCCCTAGGGAGAACTATGGCTACACCTTC; j_gene: TRBJ1-2; abundance: many; d_gene: .; v_gene: TRBV5-6
CDR3aa: CASSQGTDGTNEKLFF; CDR3nt: TGTGCCAGCAGCCAAGGAACAGATGGCACTAATGAAAAACTGTTTTTT; j_gene: TRBJ1-4; abundance: .; d_gene: .; v_gene: TRBV4-2
CDR3aa: CASSFTGRGDSGGYTF; CDR3nt: TGTGCCAGCTCATTCACCGGGAGAGGGGACTCTGGCGGCTACACCTTC; j_gene: TRBJ1-2; abundance: .; d_gene: .; v_gene: TRBV18
CDR3aa: CAWSVYGGKWTGELFF; CDR3nt: TGTGCCTGGAGTGTATATGGGGGAAAGTGGACCGGGGAGCTGTTTTTT; j_gene: TRBJ2-2; abundance: few; d_gene: .; v_gene: TRBV30
CDR3aa: CASSHYADTQYF; CDR3nt: TGTGCCAGCAGCCATTACGCAGATACGCAGTATTTT; j_gene: TRBJ2-3; abundance: once; d_gene: .; v_gene: TRBV7-2
CDR3aa: CSANQGLEAFF; CDR3nt: TGCAGTGCAAACCAGGGGTTAGAAGCTTTCTTT; j_gene: TRBJ1-1; abundance: .; d_gene: .; v_gene: TRBV20-1
CDR3aa: CASSPRTGGKGNTIYF; CDR3nt: TGTGCCAGCAGCCCGAGGACAGGGGGCAAAGGAAACACCATATATTTT; j_gene: TRBJ1-3; abundance: few; d_gene: TRBD1; v_gene: TRBV7-9
CDR3aa: CSGGTTNTGELFF; CDR3nt: TGCAGCGGGGGGACAACGAACACCGGGGAGCTGTTTTTT; j_gene: TRBJ2-2; abundance: few; d_gene: .; v_gene: TRBV29-1
CDR3aa: CASSLTSGEQYF; CDR3nt: TGTGCCAGCAGCTTAACGAGTGGGGAGCAGTACTTC; j_gene: TRBJ2-7; abundance: .; d_gene: .; v_gene: TRBV7-9
CDR3aa: CASSLDTTSNQPQHF; CDR3nt: TGTGCCAGCAGCTTAGACACGACAAGCAATCAGCCCCAGCATTTT; j_gene: TRBJ1-5; abundance: .; d_gene: .; v_gene: TRBV7-2
CDR3aa: CSVEVGNNYGYTF; CDR3nt: TGCAGCGTTGAGGTCGGCAATAACTATGGCTACACCTTC; j_gene: TRBJ1-2; abundance: .; d_gene: .; v_gene: TRBV29-1
CDR3aa: CASSYGANTEAFF; CDR3nt: TGCGCCAGCAGCTACGGGGCGAACACTGAAGCTTTCTTT; j_gene: TRBJ1-1; abundance: .; d_gene: .; v_gene: TRBV5-1
CDR3aa: CASSPLSYEKLFF; CDR3nt: TGTGCCAGCAGCCCCCTTAGTTATGAAAAACTGTTTTTT; j_gene: TRBJ1-4; abundance: .; d_gene: .; v_gene: TRBV7-9
CDR3aa: CASSRTGTEAFF; CDR3nt: TGTGCCAGCAGCCGGACAGGGACTGAAGCTTTCTTT; j_gene: TRBJ1-1; abundance: few; d_gene: TRBD1; v_gene: TRBV16
CDR3aa: CASSLWQGRDGYTF; CDR3nt: TGTGCCAGCAGCTTGTGGCAGGGGCGCGATGGCTACACCTTC; j_gene: TRBJ1-2; abundance: few; d_gene: .; v_gene: TRBV5-5
CDR3aa: CASSVGPDVSYEQYF; CDR3nt: TGTGCCAGCAGCGTAGGGCCGGACGTCTCCTACGAGCAGTACTTC; j_gene: TRBJ2-7; abundance: .; d_gene: .; v_gene: TRBV9
CDR3aa: CSARVNTEAFF; CDR3nt: TGCAGCGCGCGGGTGAACACTGAAGCTTTCTTT; j_gene: TRBJ1-1; abundance: .; d_gene: .; v_gene: TRBV29-1
CDR3aa: CASSESGEQYF; CDR3nt: TGTGCCAGCAGCGAGTCGGGCGAGCAGTACTTC; j_gene: TRBJ2-7; abundance: many; d_gene: .; v_gene: TRBV7-2
CDR3aa: CAIKRLSTDNEQFF; CDR3nt: TGTGCCATCAAAAGACTCTCCACAGACAATGAGCAGTTCTTC; j_gene: TRBJ2-1; abundance: few; d_gene: .; v_gene: TRBV10-3
CDR3aa: CASSQGTGGYIQYF; CDR3nt: TGCGCCAGCAGTCAGGGGACAGGGGGGTACATTCAGTACTTC; j_gene: TRBJ2-4; abundance: .; d_gene: TRBD1; v_gene: TRBV10-2
CDR3aa: CASSGAHRESSYNEQFF; CDR3nt: TGTGCCAGCAGCGGAGCTCACAGGGAAAGCTCCTACAATGAGCAGTTCTTC; j_gene: TRBJ2-1; abundance: .; d_gene: .; v_gene: TRBV13
CDR3aa: CSVDPGSDTQYF; CDR3nt: TGCAGCGTTGATCCGGGATCAGATACGCAGTATTTT; j_gene: TRBJ2-3; abundance: .; d_gene: .; v_gene: TRBV29-1
CDR3aa: CASSKVPPF; CDR3nt: TGTGCCAGCAGCAAAGTTCCCCCCTTC; j_gene: TRBJ1-2; abundance: few; d_gene: .; v_gene: TRBV21-1
CDR3aa: CASSQKVGQETQYF; CDR3nt: TGTGCCAGCAGCCAAAAAGTCGGCCAAGAGACCCAGTACTTC; j_gene: TRBJ2-5; abundance: .; d_gene: .; v_gene: TRBV7-2
CDR3aa: CSVRTGDLSYEQYF; CDR3nt: TGCAGCGTGAGGACAGGCGATCTTTCCTACGAGCAGTACTTC; j_gene: TRBJ2-7; abundance: .; d_gene: TRBD1; v_gene: TRBV29-1
CDR3aa: CAWSPRSTDTQYF; CDR3nt: TGTGCCTGGAGTCCTCGATCCACAGATACGCAGTATTTT; j_gene: TRBJ2-3; abundance: many; d_gene: .; v_gene: TRBV30
CDR3aa: CASSDAGKSSYEQYF; CDR3nt: TGTGCCAGCAGTGACGCGGGGAAGAGTTCCTACGAGCAGTACTTC; j_gene: TRBJ2-7; abundance: .; d_gene: .; v_gene: TRBV6-1
CDR3aa: CASSQDRAGYGYTF; CDR3nt: TGCGCCAGCAGCCAAGACAGGGCAGGCTATGGCTACACCTTC; j_gene: TRBJ1-2; abundance: .; d_gene: .; v_gene: TRBV4-1
CDR3aa: CASSTQDPRFDGYTF; CDR3nt: TGTGCCAGTAGTACCCAAGACCCGAGGTTCGATGGCTACACCTTC; j_gene: TRBJ1-2; abundance: few; d_gene: .; v_gene: TRBV19
CDR3aa: CASSSWDRAETQYF; CDR3nt: TGTGCCAGCAGCTCTTGGGACAGGGCAGAGACCCAGTACTTC; j_gene: TRBJ2-5; abundance: few; d_gene: TRBD1; v_gene: TRBV4-2
CDR3aa: CSPRQGLNTEAFF; CDR3nt: TGCAGCCCGAGACAGGGGCTGAACACTGAAGCTTTCTTT; j_gene: TRBJ1-1; abundance: few; d_gene: TRBD1; v_gene: TRBV29-1
CDR3aa: CATSSGLIGGYTF; CDR3nt: TGTGCCACCAGCAGTGGGCTTATTGGGGGCTACACCTTC; j_gene: TRBJ1-2; abundance: few; d_gene: .; v_gene: TRBV15
CDR3aa: CASRFQDRGAYEQYF; CDR3nt: TGTGCCAGCAGATTCCAGGACAGGGGGGCCTACGAGCAGTACTTC; j_gene: TRBJ2-7; abundance: few; d_gene: TRBD1; v_gene: TRBV6-6